This T cell receptor beta chain was captured in a study of cytomegalovirus exposure and HLA in healthy donors (dated by TCRdb to between 2016 and 2019). With regard to the full study: According to an earlier analysis of around 600 of the donors, roughly 180 million T cells yielded over 100 million unique TCR beta sequences and about 300 Gb of sequence data. About 280 gigabases of sequencing data and 70 million to 95 million unique TCR sequences made up an early release that covered several hundred HLA-typed donors. Of the roughly 400 genotyped donors, 75% to 85% were placed in the genetic ancestry cluster associated with self-reported Caucasian donors. The aim of the study was to test whether cataloging public T cell receptors could identify signatures of past pathogen exposure. The study used immunosequencing to profile the T cell repertoires of several hundred subjects and linked those repertoires to cytomegalovirus serostatus. A separate validation cohort of some 130 different subjects was used in addition to the roughly 700-subject first cohort. High-throughput TCR immunosequencing, statistical association of individual TCRs with disease status, and machine learning were combined to predict cytomegalovirus infection status. To study patterns of TCR occurrence, a later analysis re-analyzed previously published TCR beta repertoires from 600 to 750 donors and added high-resolution HLA genotyping. The later analysis used no new phenotypic data to find candidate immune exposures, relying instead on TCR beta sequences and their occurrence across donors. To decide whether each TCR beta V gene segment behaved as functional or pseudogenic, an earlier analysis of over 500 of the donors relied on high-throughput TCR beta sequencing. Donor age, sex, ethnicity and CMV serostatus were collected together with the repertoire data. A later genetic analysis used genome-wide SNP genotypes for about three fifths of the 666 donors, treating that subset as a discovery cohort. Every discovery cohort repertoire had been produced on one sequencing platform. HLA typing covered class I and class II loci at four-digit resolution. Typing coverage varied by locus: about 620-630 donors for A, B, C, DRB1 and DQB1; more than 500 for DQA1; some 610 for DPA1; 450 to 480 for DPB1. Roughly five DR-DQ haplotypes were handled as single units for association and clustering because linkage in the cohort was strong. On average, roughly 250,000 unique TCR beta nucleotide sequences were sequenced per donor among 398 genotyped donors of the cohort, with about 17% of those sequences being non-productive.

The CDR3 measures 12 amino acids from cysteine to phenylalanine. Only the CDR3 part of the read is kept: 36 bases, read in frame from the first base. Cut back by 2 bases and 4 bases, the V and J ends lie 7 bases apart. Per the germline V gene (reference sequence), SGHNT is the CDR1 and YYREEE is the CDR2. The cohort comprised several hundred healthy bone marrow donors. Cohort members were all nominally healthy when sampled, although unrecorded immune exposures were likely present. The donor was CMV seronegative and belonged to the group of 350 or so seronegative cohort members. A peripheral blood sample was collected from each donor, and TCR beta sequencing was performed on peripheral blood mononuclear cells. The Qiagen DNeasy Blood Extraction Kit was used to extract genomic DNA from the blood cell samples. As regards this clone: What antigen it recognizes has not been identified. Base quality data are lacking; no much larger clone is found one base away.

Library method: the immunoSEQ multiplex PCR assay. For the multiplex PCR, a mixture combining 60 forward primers for TCR Vbeta segments and 13 reverse primers for TCR Jbeta segments was used. Amplification of the CDR3 region of rearranged TCR beta genes was performed with a multiplex PCR assay on genomic DNA. Amplified TCR beta libraries were sequenced as 87-base-pair reads on the Illumina HiSeq System. For the original study's pipeline: A later analysis counted approximately 74 million unique TCR beta chains across the 500 to 850 repertoires, and roughly 10 million of these chains were shared by at least two donors. To remove PCR and sequencing errors, raw reads were error-corrected and collapsed into unique sequences using a nearest-neighbor algorithm that merged closely related sequences. To assign V, D and J gene segments, CDR3 sequences were aligned to IMGT reference sequences. For a sequence to be retained, at least a six-nucleotide match to both a V gene segment and a J gene segment was required. A rearrangement was called productive if the CDR3 had no stop codons and remained in frame with V and J, and every other rearrangement was called non-productive. Following IMGT convention, CDR3 was defined as the stretch from the second conserved V-encoded cysteine up to the conserved J-encoded phenylalanine. In an earlier analysis of roughly 580 of the donors, sequences lacking an unambiguous match to a single V gene segment were excluded. An earlier analysis of almost 600 of the donors classified V segments as functional when productive rearrangements were above 56.7% and as segregating when the standard deviation between donors was above 5%. To diagnose cytomegalovirus status from the catalog of TCR beta chain sequences, a statistical classification framework was built. In a later analysis, TCR nucleotide sequences were compared against IMGT/GENE-DB human TR gene sequences so that V and J genes could be assigned. The TCRdist pipeline was used in a later analysis to assign CDR3 sequences and most-parsimonious VDJ recombination scenarios. In a later analysis, each TCR beta chain was defined by its CDR3 amino acid sequence together with its V-gene family, and reads without a unique V-gene family were excluded. In a later analysis, 550 to 650 highly shared, low-generation-probability nucleotide sequences were removed to address suspected cross-contamination and a sequencing artifact. A later analysis calculated a clonal expansion index for each public chain from normalized within-repertoire ranks of inferred template counts. Generation probabilities in a later analysis came from a VDJ recombination model fitted to out-of-frame rearrangements, and those results were checked against IGoR. In a later analysis, TCR-TCR, TCR-HLA and TCR-CMV co-occurrence was scored with hypergeometric tests, and a repertoire-size bias correction was applied to TCR pairs. To estimate false discovery rates, a later analysis permuted the HLA or CMV assignments 20 times. In a later analysis, co-occurring TCRs were grouped with DBSCAN, and TCRdist sequence similarity was added when clustering was performed within HLA-allele-positive subsets. Co-occurrence clustering excluded repertoires with fewer than 30,000 or more than 120,000 public chains, plus five with anomalous nucleotide sharing. TCRdb's version of the immuneACCESS table is confined to in-frame rearrangements and falls short of the full clone set. An unresolved V gene accounts for under half of the shortfall where checked; the remainder is of unknown origin. Clonal size and the V and J genes are those of that table, whereas D and trimming came from the DNA. Recorded for this sample are roughly 120,000 clones; 65% to 90% of them occurred a single time. The top ten hold roughly 2.2% of the sample.

Results the study describes overall, beyond this receptor: The authors suggested that the approach could potentially be extended to other disease states and immunological phenotypes. Some IMGT-functional V segments, including TRBV6-2 and TRBV6-3, could not be distinguished by the 87-base-pair reads and were therefore excluded. Because counts were too low, 15 to 20 rarely observed V segments, including chromosome 9 orphons, were left out of the earlier analysis of 500 to 750 of the donors. Only TCR beta chains were sequenced in this cohort, and the absence of alpha or paired-chain data limited detectable features. In a later analysis, most CMV-associated TCR beta chains were found to appear HLA-restricted, with HLA associations seemingly driven largely by CMV exposure. Correlated functional status among segregating V segments might reflect linkage disequilibrium, but an unknown experimental factor could not be ruled out. In an earlier analysis of some 500 of the donors, most TCR beta V segments appeared in productive rearrangements about 90% or about 30% of the time, broadly matching IMGT annotations. In a later genetic analysis, fewer N-insertions in productive TCRs were reported among donors in an Asian-associated ancestry cluster than the approximately 670-donor mean. When HLA alleles, especially DR and DQ, strongly co-occurred, attributing TCR associations to individual alleles was difficult. A later analysis found that TCR association rates varied across HLA loci, with DRB1 alleles showing the most associated TCRs and HLA-C alleles the fewest. The only immune exposure information available for the cohort was CMV serostatus. V-gene and J-gene trimming of TCR beta chains was associated with a missense DCLRE1C variant in a later genetic analysis, and the association was replicated in an independent cohort. Roughly uniform sequencing depth across donors was assumed in presence/absence analyses, although this assumption may not hold. A further reported finding was that TCR beta sequences accurately predicted the HLA-A and HLA-B alleles for most subjects in the first cohort. Across donors, most TCR sequences were observed very rarely, whereas some public TCRs were present in many individuals. Cytomegalovirus status was reported to be diagnosed by the classifier with high specificity and sensitivity in both the original and validation cohorts. A total of 150 to 200 TCR beta chains were listed by the study as associated with cytomegalovirus. In a later analysis, HLA-associated TCR beta chains were found to be more clonally expanded and to have lower generation probabilities than equally common non-associated chains. Specific HLA alleles were associated with 15,000 to 20,000 TCR beta sequences at a false discovery rate of 0.05 in a later analysis. A cluster of highly shared sequence variants was judged likely to represent a technical artifact of the sequencing pipeline. A later analysis reported that several top co-occurrence clusters appeared linked to parvovirus B19, influenza, CMV and Epstein-Barr virus. Because some donors lacked HLA typing at each locus, the association tests relied only on the typed subset. Three of the identified cytomegalovirus-associated TCR beta chains were confirmed in vitro to be specific for cytomegalovirus antigens.

The chain is encoded by TRBV5-4 joined to TRBJ2-7, with no confident D gene call. What was sequenced was PBMCs. The clonotype was recovered from a woman in her twenties or thirties in good health and CMV-seronegative. The nucleotide sequence is TGTGCCAGCAGCTTTTTGAGTTACGAGCAGTACTTC. Translated, it gives CASSFLSYEQYF. Reference TRBV5-4 and TRBJ2-7 proteins supply the regions before and after the CDR3; the full variable domain is: ETGVTQSPTHLIKTRGQQVTLRCSSQSGHNTVSWYQQALGQGPQFIFQYYREEENGRGNFPPRFSGLQFPNYSSELNVNALELDDSALYLCASSFLSYEQYFGPGTRLTVT.